Listed below are T cell receptor beta chains from one sample, sequenced in a study of cytomegalovirus exposure and HLA in healthy donors. Libraries were prepared by immunoSEQ multiplex PCR; TCRdb keeps only in-frame clonotypes and omits some of them. The sample's table shows about 160,000 clones. Sequencing used PBMCs. The receptors here all came from a man aged 25-40 years in good health and CMV-seronegative. The CDR3 runs from the conserved cysteine through the conserved F or W. D genes are given only for firm matches.

TRBD1,TRBV7-7,TRBJ2-1,TGTGCCAGCAGCCTGGACAGGGCCTCCTACAATGAGCAGTTCTTC,CASSLDRASYNEQFF
TRBD1,TRBV4-2,TRBJ1-1,TGTGCCAGCAGCCAAGAGACAGGGGATGAGGCTTTCTTT,CASSQETGDEAFF
TRBD2,TRBV14,TRBJ2-1,TGTGCCAGCAGCTCTAGCGGGAGGTCCCATGAGAATGAGCAGTTCTTC,CASSSSGRSHENEQFF
NA,TRBV6-6,TRBJ2-3,TGTGCCAGCAGTGTTACGGCGTCTTCGGGGGCAGATACGCAGTATTTT,CASSVTASSGADTQYF
NA,TRBV19,TRBJ1-4,TGTGCCAGTAGCCCGGTGAAGGCCGGGAATGAAAAACTGTTTTTT,CASSPVKAGNEKLFF
NA,TRBV5-1,TRBJ2-6,TGCGCCAGCAGCGGAGGAAGCTCTGGGGCCAACGTCCTGACTTTC,CASSGGSSGANVLTF
TRBD2,TRBV2,TRBJ2-3,TGTGCCAGCAGTGAATTAGCGGGAGGCACAGATACGCAGTATTTT,CASSELAGGTDTQYF
TRBD2,TRBV2,TRBJ2-1,TGTGCCAGTTACGAGAGGACTAGCGCCTACAATGAGCAGTTCTTC,CASYERTSAYNEQFF
TRBD1,TRBV6-5,TRBJ1-1,TGTGCCAGCAGTTATCGGCGGACAGGCAACACTGAAGCTTTCTTT,CASSYRRTGNTEAFF
TRBD1,TRBV6-5,TRBJ1-1,TGTGCCAGCAGCCCGAACAGGGGGAAAGCTTTCTTT,CASSPNRGKAFF
NA,TRBV7-3,TRBJ2-4,TGTGCCAGCAGCACGGGGGACGGCATTCAGTACTTC,CASSTGDGIQYF
TRBD2,TRBV2,TRBJ2-1,TGTGCCAGCAGTGAAACTAGCGGGAGTGTTTTGGGTTACAATGAGCAGTTCTTC,CASSETSGSVLGYNEQFF
TRBD2,TRBV9,TRBJ2-7,TGTGCCAGTAGCGGGGGGGTCAGGGGGCCCTACGAGCAGTACTTC,CASSGGVRGPYEQYF
NA,TRBV4-1,TRBJ1-5,TGCGCCAGCAGCCAAGGTACAGGGCTTTATAGCAATCAGCCCCAGCATTTT,CASSQGTGLYSNQPQHF
NA,TRBV30,TRBJ2-7,TGTGCCTGGAGTGTAAGTGGCAGGGGTTACGAGCAGTACTTC,CAWSVSGRGYEQYF